One sample yielded the 32 T cell receptor beta chains listed below, sequenced in a study of blood T cells in healthy people across ages. The second PCR ran about 6 to 12 cycles with a sample-barcoded 5' primer and J-beta primers. A single record per CDR3 protein comes from TCRdb applying MiXCR to the 5' RACE reads. This sample has more than 650,000 distinct CDR3 sequences, with roughly 24% found just once. The data were also submitted as part of a second study, on T cells of mothers and their children.

The specimen was blood. The receptor set was obtained from a boy under 18 in good health.

The J gene is TRBJ1-3, the V gene TRBV12-3 or TRBV12-4; TRBD1 is a possible D gene (5 bases). Deletions cut 7 bases from V and 2 bases from J, with 12 bases between. This CDR3 is built from 14 residues. The CDR3 nucleotides are TGTGCCAGCACCACAGGTAGCACTGGAAACACCATATATTTT. This sequence encodes CASTTGSTGNTIYF.

This clonotype was found a few times. V and J are TRBV6-5 and TRBJ2-7; 7 positions match TRBD1. With V trimmed by 5 bases and J by 6 bases, 7 bases remained unmatched. The CDR3 has 13 amino acids. CDR1 MNHEY and CDR2 SVGAGI come from the germline V gene. CDR3 sequence reads: CASSLRQGGEQYF. Here the CDR3 DNA reads TGTGCCAGCAGTCTAAGACAGGGCGGCGAGCAGTACTTC.

The genes are TRBV5-5 and TRBJ2-7; no reliable D call. Matching the DNA end better, TRBJ2-1 makes the J call doubtful. The CDR3 is 13 amino acids. Germline V gene sequence: CDR1 SGHKS, CDR2 YYEKEE (reference sequence). The CDR3: CASRGNYFYEQFF. Written as DNA, the CDR3 is TGTGCCAGCAGGGGGAACTATTTTTATGAGCAGTTCTTC.

This clonotype turned up a few times. This chain joins TRBV28 and TRBJ1-1; the match to TRBD1 covers 10 bases. CDR3 size: 18 residues. V lost 2 bases to trimming and J lost 4 bases; unmatched junction nucleotides: 13. CDR1 is MDHEN and CDR2 is SYDVKM in the germline V gene. CDR3 coding DNA: TGTGCCAGCAGTTTACTGGGGACGTGGGACAGGGGAGCCACTGAAGCTTTCTTT. It encodes CASSLLGTWDRGATEAFF.

This clonotype has just a few counts. The V and J genes are TRBV28 and TRBJ2-7; 8 nucleotides match TRBD2. The V gene's germline CDR1 is MDHEN and CDR2 SYDVKM. With V trimmed by 3 bases and J by 0 bases, 7 bases remained unmatched. This CDR3 is built from 16 residues. In nucleotides, the CDR3 is TGTGCCAGCAGTTTTGGGCGGGGGGTCCGCTCCTACGAGCAGTACTTC. Its translation: CASSFGRGVRSYEQYF. Filled out from reference TRBV28 and TRBJ2-7, the complete variable domain reads DVKVTQSSRYLVKRTGEKVFLECVQDMDHENMFWYRQDPGLGLRLIYFSYDVKMKEKGDIPEGYSVSREKKERFSLILESASTNQTSMYLCASSFGRGVRSYEQYFGPGTRLTVT.

This clonotype was found a few times. This sequence joins TRBV27 and TRBJ2-1; no reliable D call. Germline CDR1 MNHEY, CDR2 SMNVEV (reference sequence). The V and J ends lost 8 bases and 4 bases respectively, with 18 bases between them. This CDR3 comprises 15 residues. The CDR3 DNA follows: TGTGCCAGCGGCCCTGGCCCCCATGAATACAATGAGCAGTTCTTC. It codes for CASGPGPHEYNEQFF.

Turning to this clonotype: With a much larger clone just one base away, this may be a read error. The chain joins TRBV5-1 to TRBJ2-5; 8 bases align to TRBD1. This CDR3 spans 15 amino acids. After removal of 1 base from V and 2 bases from J, the junction contained 4 bases not matched to a gene. Germline V gene sequence: CDR1 SGHRS, CDR2 YFSETQ. DNA for the CDR3: TGCGCCAGCAGCTTGCCCGGGACAGGACAAGAGACCCAGTACTTC. The encoded protein is CASSLPGTGQETQYF.

This clonotype was found once. V usage is TRBV12-3 or TRBV12-4 and J usage is TRBJ1-1, with TRBD1 as a possible D gene (6 bases). V lost 7 bases to trimming and J lost 1 base, with 13 bases between them. There are 14 residues in the CDR3. CDR3 in amino acids: CASNSDSQNTEAFF. The CDR3 nucleotides are TGTGCCAGCAACTCGGACAGTCAGAACACTGAAGCTTTCTTT.

This clonotype came up a few times. This chain joins TRBV3-1 and TRBJ1-2, with D possibly matching TRBD1 (6 bases). Germline V CDR1 and CDR2: LGHDT, YNNKEL (reference sequence). The CDR3 runs to 15 residues. The V end was cut by 1 base, the J end by 4 bases, with 13 bases between. DNA of the CDR3: TGTGCCAGCAGCCAAGGCCCGACAGGAACCTATGGCTACACCTTC. It encodes CASSQGPTGTYGYTF.

This clonotype was detected once. The chain is built from TRBV18 and TRBJ1-4, with D tentatively TRBD1 (5 bases). Germline loops: CDR1 KGHSH, CDR2 LQKENI. V was shortened by 1 base and J by 8 bases, with 14 bases between the two germline ends. CDR3 length equals 15 residues. The CDR3 DNA reads as TGTGCCAGCTCACCACAGGGACCGTCCGGAGAAAAACTGTTTTTT. Translation: CASSPQGPSGEKLFF.

There are a few counts of this clonotype. The genes are TRBV5-1 and TRBJ2-5; D possibly corresponds to TRBD1 (6 bases). CDR3 size: 14 residues. Germline V CDR1 and CDR2: SGHRS, YFSETQ. Trimming shortened V by 1 base and J by 3 bases, and 10 bases separated the two germline ends. CDR3 region: CASSLWTDKETQYF. The CDR3 DNA reads TGCGCCAGCAGCTTGTGGACAGATAAAGAGACCCAGTACTTC.

The genes are TRBV7-8 and TRBJ2-6; D remains unclear. V was cut by 4 bases and J by 4 bases, with 8 bases left in between. The germline gives CDR1 SGHVS, CDR2 FQNEAQ. The CDR3 has 14 residues. The CDR3: CASSSLVGANVLTF. The CDR3 bases are TGTGCCAGCAGCTCGTTAGTGGGGGCCAACGTCCTGACTTTC.

This clonotype was observed a few times. The V and J genes are TRBV5-5 and TRBJ2-5; 9 nucleotides match TRBD1. The DNA matches TRBJ2-1 better at its end, which makes the J call doubtful. Germline V gene sequence: CDR1 SGHKS, CDR2 YYEKEE (reference sequence). This CDR3 is 17 amino acids long. CDR3 in amino acids: CASSLLGQGWGNNEQFF. CDR3 in DNA: TGTGCCAGCAGCTTGTTGGGACAGGGATGGGGCAACAATGAGCAGTTCTTC.

In this sample, this clonotype turned up a few times. The genes are TRBV5-1 and TRBJ2-2, with D hard to call. The length of the CDR3 is 14 residues. V was shortened by 2 bases and J by 5 bases, with 10 bases between the two germline ends. Germline-derived CDR1 and CDR2 are SGHRS and YFSETQ. CDR3 DNA sequence: TGCGCCAGCAGCTTCGACACTTCAACCGGGGAGCTGTTTTTT. Amino acids: CASSFDTSTGELFF.

This clonotype was seen a few times. The gene calls are TRBV6-5 and TRBJ2-7; maybe TRBD1 (5 bases). The CDR3 is 14 amino acids. The V and J ends lost 6 bases and 2 bases respectively, with 14 bases between them. Germline-derived CDR1 and CDR2 are MNHEY and SVGAGI. CDR3 nucleotides: TGTGCCAGCAGCCTGACAGCGACCGCCTACGAGCAGTACTTC. Its protein product is CASSLTATAYEQYF.

The rearrangement uses TRBV7-9 and TRBJ2-5; 9 bases agree with TRBD1. The end of the DNA aligns better with TRBJ2-7, so the J call may be wrong. Germline V lookup: CDR1 SEHNR, CDR2 FQNEAQ (reference sequence). The CDR3 runs 16 residues. DNA of the CDR3: TGTGCCAGCAGCCTGGGACAGGGAGAGTTCGCCTACGAGCAGTACTTC. Translation: CASSLGQGEFAYEQYF.

V and J are TRBV10-2 and TRBJ2-5, with TRBD2 matching 9 bases. The J call is doubtful: the DNA matches TRBJ2-1 better. Germline CDR1 reads WSHSY; CDR2 reads SAAADI. The CDR3 sequence is 15 residues long. Here the CDR3 DNA reads TGCGCCAGCAGACCCCCTAGCGGGGTAGGGGATCAGCAGTTCTTC. Translating it yields CASRPPSGVGDQQFF.

This clonotype has just a few counts. The V call is TRBV4-1, the J call TRBJ2-4; D gene ambiguous. V shed 5 bases and J shed 6 bases, with 23 bases lying between them. The CDR3 runs 17 residues. Per the germline V gene, CDR1 is MGHRA and CDR2 is YSYEKL. The CDR3 reads CASSSNLPGPTLNIQYF. For the CDR3, the DNA is TGCGCCAGCAGCTCAAATTTGCCAGGACCCACACTAAACATTCAGTACTTC.

This chain connects TRBV27 to TRBJ2-1; perhaps TRBD2 as D (5 bases). The V gene's germline CDR1 is MNHEY and CDR2 SMNVEV (reference sequence). The CDR3 consists of 13 residues. The ends were cut back, 0 bases at V and 11 bases at J, with 11 bases in the middle. This CDR3 reads CASSLSVAGQQFF. The DNA of the CDR3 is TGTGCCAGCAGTTTATCAGTTGCGGGCCAGCAGTTCTTC.

This clonotype was observed a handful of times. V and J are TRBV20-1 and TRBJ2-7, with 12 positions matching TRBD1. The J call may not be correct, given that the DNA end is closer to TRBJ2-1. CDR1 is DFQATT and CDR2 is SNEGSKA in the germline V gene (reference sequence). This CDR3 is built from 14 residues. The CDR3 is CSAGRDRGRNEQFF. CDR3 in DNA: TGCAGTGCGGGCAGGGACAGGGGGCGGAATGAGCAGTTCTTC.

This clonotype was detected once. The CDR3 DNA sequence: TGTGCCAGCAGTTACGGGGCAGGGCCATCCTACGAGCAGTACTTC. Its translation is CASSYGAGPSYEQYF. The chain links TRBV6-5 to TRBJ2-7; possibly TRBD1 for D (5 bases). Per germline, CDR1 MNHEY and CDR2 SVGAGI. With 2 bases removed from V and 1 base from J, the gap between germline ends came to 12 bases. CDR3 length: 15 residues.

The V gene is TRBV6-6, the J gene TRBJ1-1, with TRBD1 as a possible D gene (5 bases). The CDR3 covers 15 residues. The germline CDR1 and CDR2 sequences are MNHNY and SVGAGI (reference sequence). Trimming took 4 bases from V and 1 from J, leaving 13 bases between them. This CDR3 reads CASSSRSQGNTEAFF. In nucleotides, the CDR3 is TGTGCCAGCAGTTCACGATCTCAGGGGAACACTGAAGCTTTCTTT.

The chain links TRBV7-9 to TRBJ1-2, with 9 bases identical to TRBD1. V was pared by 1 base and J by 0 bases, with 6 bases of the junction left unmatched. Germline values: CDR1 SEHNR, CDR2 FQNEAQ (reference sequence). CDR3 length: 17 amino acids. The CDR3 sequence is CASSLDGTGYTNYGYTF. In DNA, the CDR3 is TGTGCCAGCAGCTTAGACGGGACAGGGTATACTAACTATGGCTACACCTTC.

This chain uses TRBV20-1 with TRBJ2-1; D remains unclear. CDR1 and CDR2 (germline): DFQATT, SNEGSKA (reference sequence). The CDR3 runs 16 residues. V was trimmed by 0 bases and J by 2 bases, leaving 14 bases between them. The CDR3: CSARDRVNPAYNEQFF. The CDR3 bases are TGCAGTGCTAGAGACCGGGTCAATCCGGCCTACAATGAGCAGTTCTTC.

The chain couples TRBV15 to TRBJ1-1, with D unresolved. The CDR3 sequence is 14 residues long. Germline V gene sequence: CDR1 LNHNV, CDR2 YYDKDF (reference sequence). V lost 0 bases, J lost 1 base, and 6 bases lay in between. The CDR3 here is CATSRETGNTEAFF. CDR3 DNA sequence: TGTGCCACCAGCAGAGAAACCGGGAACACTGAAGCTTTCTTT.

The chain recombines TRBV27 with TRBJ2-3; 13 positions match TRBD2. Per germline, CDR1 MNHEY and CDR2 SMNVEV (reference sequence). The CDR3 contains 16 residues. V was pared by 5 bases and J by 5 bases, with 7 bases of the junction left unmatched. The CDR3 bases are TGTGCCAGCAGTCTGGGGACTAGCGGGACGCGAGATACGCAGTATTTT. Translation: CASSLGTSGTRDTQYF.

This clonotype has more than one count but fewer than ten. The genes are TRBV9 and TRBJ2-7, with TRBD2 as a possible D gene (6 bases). V lost 0 bases and J 5 bases, leaving 15 bases between the germline ends. This CDR3 contains 15 residues. CDR1 is SGDLS and CDR2 is YYNGEE in the germline V gene. The CDR3 region is CASSVGQFPGDEQYF. CDR3 DNA: TGTGCCAGCAGCGTAGGCCAGTTCCCGGGGGACGAGCAGTACTTC.

The table lists this clonotype with a few counts. The chain combines TRBV27 with TRBJ2-5; maybe TRBD2 (7 bases). Trimming left V 4 bases short and J 5 bases short, with 17 bases between. This CDR3 region has 15 residues. CDR1 is MNHEY and CDR2 is SMNVEV in the germline V gene (reference sequence). The CDR3 protein is CASSSLGGGGETQYF. The CDR3 DNA follows: TGTGCCAGCAGTTCCCTAGGGGGGGGCGGGGAGACCCAGTACTTC.

The table lists this clonotype with a few counts. The chain links TRBV12-3 or TRBV12-4 to TRBJ1-2, with a possible D match to TRBD1 (5 bases). The CDR3 runs to 13 residues. V lost 6 bases to trimming and J lost 11 bases, with 19 bases between them. CDR3 sequence reads: CASSRWGTLGYTF. In DNA, the CDR3 is TGTGCCAGCAGCCGGTGGGGGACTCTGGGATACACCTTC.

V is TRBV7-9 and J is TRBJ2-4; the D gene is possibly TRBD2 (5 bases). V lost 1 base and J lost 6, with 7 bases in between. Per germline, CDR1 SEHNR and CDR2 FQNEAQ (reference sequence). CDR3 size: 13 residues. The CDR3: CASSLEEVNIQYF. CDR3 sequence (DNA): TGTGCCAGCAGCTTAGAGGAGGTAAACATTCAGTACTTC. The variable domain in full, completed from reference TRBV7-9 and TRBJ2-4, reads DTGVSQNPRHKITKRGQNVTFRCDPISEHNRLYWYRQTLGQGPEFLTYFQNEAQLEKSRLLSDRFSAERPKGSFSTLEIQRTEQGDSAMYLCASSLEEVNIQYFGAGTRLSVL.

This chain uses TRBV29-1 with TRBJ2-5; D is possibly TRBD2 (7 bases). The DNA end is more similar to TRBJ2-1, so the J call may be wrong. The CDR3 is 15 amino acids. Germline-derived CDR1 and CDR2 are SQVTM and ANQGSEA. The CDR3 nucleotides are TGCAGCGTTGAGGTCTTGGGGGGGGCTGTCGGTGAGCAGTTCTTC. This gives the protein CSVEVLGGAVGEQFF.

V and J are TRBV15 and TRBJ2-5; D ambiguous. V lost 1 base and J lost 1, with 1 base in between. Germline CDR1 is LNHNV and CDR2 is YYDKDF (reference sequence). The CDR3 is 12 amino acids. The CDR3 region has the DNA TGTGCCACCAGCAGAGCCCAAGAGACCCAGTACTTC. This sequence encodes CATSRAQETQYF.